These T cell receptor beta chains were read from a single sample in a study of shared clonotypes between healthy human individuals. Sequencing was performed with immunoSEQ multiplex PCR; in TCRdb, only in-frame clones are kept and a portion is missing. The sample shows approximately 2.5 million clones, about 92% of them seen only once. Sequenced: naive CD4+ T cells sorted from blood. The receptor set was obtained from a man aged 18 to 35 in good health. The CDR3 runs from the conserved cysteine through the conserved F or W. A D gene is named only where the DNA matches it firmly. Not all rows give a size; the values are once, few, many and, for expanded clones, a class.

cdr3_nt	cdr3_aa	v_call	j_call	clone_size	d_call
TGTGCCAGCAGTCCCGGGACAGGTTACGGCTACACCTTC	CASSPGTGYGYTF	TRBV6-5	TRBJ1-2	.	TRBD1
TGTGCCAGTAGTATTGGATCAGGGTTTGCGTGGGGCTACACCTTC	CASSIGSGFAWGYTF	TRBV19	TRBJ1-2	.	.
TGCGCCAGCAGCTTGGGACTAGCGGGGGGGCAAGAGACCCAGTACTTC	CASSLGLAGGQETQYF	TRBV5-1	TRBJ2-5	once	TRBD2
TGTGCCATCAGTGGGACAGCGGTTGCCTCACCCCTCCACTTT	CAISGTAVASPLHF	TRBV10-3	TRBJ1-6	.	.
TGTGCCAGCAGCCCTCGAGGGGGGCCCTCCTACGAGCAGTACTTC	CASSPRGGPSYEQYF	TRBV7-8	TRBJ2-7	.	.
TGCGCCAGCAGCCCGACCGGGACAGGGGGCCGAAGCACAGATACGCAGTATTTT	CASSPTGTGGRSTDTQYF	TRBV4-1	TRBJ2-3	.	TRBD1
TGTGCCTGGGGTAGGGAGGAGTCACCCCTCCACTTT	CAWGREESPLHF	TRBV30	TRBJ1-6	.	.
TGTGCCAGCAGTGAATACCCGGCGGGGGGCCCTAGGCAGTTCTTC	CASSEYPAGGPRQFF	TRBV25-1	TRBJ2-1	.	TRBD2
TGTGCCTGGGGGACACCCTCTTCGCTGTACTTC	CAWGTPSSLYF	TRBV30	TRBJ2-7	.	.
TGTGCCAGCAGTGAGACAGGGGCAGTCGGCAACTATGGCTACACCTTC	CASSETGAVGNYGYTF	TRBV5-8	TRBJ1-2	.	TRBD1
TGTGCCAGCAGTTGGGAGAGCAATCAGCCCCAGCATTTT	CASSWESNQPQHF	TRBV25-1	TRBJ1-5	once	.
TGTGCCAGCACCCTTACCGGGGTCTTGAACACTGAAGCTTTCTTT	CASTLTGVLNTEAFF	TRBV6-7	TRBJ1-1	few	.
TGCGCCAGCAGCTTGGGCGGGGCCTCTGGGGCCAACGTCCTGACTTTC	CASSLGGASGANVLTF	TRBV5-1	TRBJ2-6	.	.
TGTGCCATCAGTCATAGCGGGTCATCATACGAGCAGTACTTC	CAISHSGSSYEQYF	TRBV10-3	TRBJ2-7	.	TRBD2
TGTGCCAGCAGCTTGGGGGAGGGGGCGAGGCCCCTCCACTTT	CASSLGEGARPLHF	TRBV7-2	TRBJ1-6	.	TRBD1
TGTGCCAGCAATGGACAGGCCGAGAACACTGAAGCTTTCTTT	CASNGQAENTEAFF	TRBV2	TRBJ1-1	.	TRBD1
TGTGCCAGCAGCTTTATGCGGGAGGGCCGCAATGAGCAGTTCTTC	CASSFMREGRNEQFF	TRBV7-8	TRBJ2-1	.	TRBD2
TGTGCCAGCAGTCGAGACAGCTACACCTACGAGCAGTACTTC	CASSRDSYTYEQYF	TRBV6-1	TRBJ2-7	.	.
TGCGCCAGCAGCCAAGAAGGGACCGCCACAGATACGCAGTATTTT	CASSQEGTATDTQYF	TRBV4-3	TRBJ2-3	.	.
TGTGCCAGCAGTGAAAAAATGGGACTAGGGGTGACTGAAGCTTTCTTT	CASSEKMGLGVTEAFF	TRBV6-1	TRBJ1-1	.	.
TGTGCCAGCAGCCGAGCGGGGGGCCACAATGAGCAGTTCTTC	CASSRAGGHNEQFF	TRBV14	TRBJ2-1	.	TRBD2
TGTGCCAGCTCGCCAGGCTCTGGAAACACCATATATTTT	CASSPGSGNTIYF	TRBV18	TRBJ1-3	.	.
TGCGCCAGCAGTGGGACAGGGGGTAATTCACCCCTCCACTTT	CASSGTGGNSPLHF	TRBV10-2	TRBJ1-6	.	TRBD1
TGTGCCAGCAGCTTGCGGGGAGATCAGCCCCAGCATTTT	CASSLRGDQPQHF	TRBV11-2	TRBJ1-5	.	.
TGTGCCAGCTCACCGAGTCGGGGTACCTACGAGCAGTACTTC	CASSPSRGTYEQYF	TRBV18	TRBJ2-7	.	.
TGTGCCAGCAGCCAAGATGGGCCTAGCGGGGGTCGCACAGATACGCAGTATTTT	CASSQDGPSGGRTDTQYF	TRBV4-2	TRBJ2-3	.	TRBD2
TGTGCCAGCAGCTCCGATCGGACTGGGGCCTACGAGCAGTACTTC	CASSSDRTGAYEQYF	TRBV5-4	TRBJ2-7	.	.
TGTGCCATCAGTGAATCGGGGGGAACTGAAGCTTTCTTT	CAISESGGTEAFF	TRBV10-3	TRBJ1-1	.	.
TGTGCCAGCAGCTTGTATCCTAATTCCGGCTACACCTTC	CASSLYPNSGYTF	TRBV5-4	TRBJ1-2	.	.
TGCGCCAGCAACACAGGGAGGAACATTCAGTACTTC	CASNTGRNIQYF	TRBV23-1	TRBJ2-4	few	.
TGTGCCAGCAGTGAATTCGTATCCACAGATACGCAGTATTTT	CASSEFVSTDTQYF	TRBV6-1	TRBJ2-3	.	.
TGTGCCAGCAGTGAGAATCAGGTTTATGGCTACACCTTC	CASSENQVYGYTF	TRBV2	TRBJ1-2	.	.
TGTGCCAGCAGCGTAGGACTAGCGGGGGGCTCCTACAATGAGCAGTTCTTC	CASSVGLAGGSYNEQFF	TRBV9	TRBJ2-1	.	TRBD2
TGTGCCAGTAGTATTGGGCTAGCGGGAGGGGGTGAGCAGTTCTTC	CASSIGLAGGGEQFF	TRBV19	TRBJ2-1	.	TRBD2
TGCGCCAGCGGACGGACAGGCAACACTGAAGCTTTCTTT	CASGRTGNTEAFF	TRBV5-1	TRBJ1-1	.	TRBD1
TGCGCCAGCAGTCAATCCGGAGGGAGTGGCTACACCTTC	CASSQSGGSGYTF	TRBV23-1	TRBJ1-2	.	.
TGTGCCAGCAGCCGAGAACGCACTAACTATGGCTACACCTTC	CASSRERTNYGYTF	TRBV6-5	TRBJ1-2	few	.
TGCGCCAGCAGATCTCCGAACACCGGGGAGCTGTTTTTT	CASRSPNTGELFF	TRBV5-1	TRBJ2-2	.	.
TGTGCCATCCTCGGGACACCGAACACCGGGGAGCTGTTTTTT	CAILGTPNTGELFF	TRBV10-3	TRBJ2-2	.	.
TGCGCCAGCAGCTTGTGGCTCGGGACAGGGGGCGCGGGACGAGAAAAACTGTTTTTT	CASSLWLGTGGAGREKLFF	TRBV5-1	TRBJ1-4	.	TRBD1
TGCGCCAGCAGCTTGGGACAGGACTCCTCCTACGAGCAGTACTTC	CASSLGQDSSYEQYF	TRBV5-1	TRBJ2-7	.	.
TGCGCCAGCAGTGTAGCGGGAGGAAATACGCAGTATTTT	CASSVAGGNTQYF	TRBV10-1	TRBJ2-3	.	TRBD2
TGTGCCAGCAGTGTGAATACAGGGCCCCAGCCCCAGCATTTT	CASSVNTGPQPQHF	TRBV5-5	TRBJ1-5	once	.
TGTGCCAACCAAAGAACCGGGACAGTTAGAGACAATGAGCAGTTCTTC	CANQRTGTVRDNEQFF	TRBV9	TRBJ2-1	.	TRBD1
TGTGCCAGCGGTGTAGGCACCGGGGAGCTGTTTTTT	CASGVGTGELFF	TRBV5-4	TRBJ2-2	.	.
TGTGCCAGCAGTCCCGGGACTGGGGAGCCCCAGCATTTT	CASSPGTGEPQHF	TRBV27	TRBJ1-5	.	.
TGCAGCGTTGAAGTGGGGACAGGGGGCATAGGGGAGCAGTTCTTC	CSVEVGTGGIGEQFF	TRBV29-1	TRBJ2-1	.	TRBD1
TGTGCCAGCAGGGGAGGGTCCCACGAGCAGTACTTC	CASRGGSHEQYF	TRBV2	TRBJ2-7	.	TRBD2
TGTGCCAGCAGGCCGAACAGAGATACGCAGTATTTT	CASRPNRDTQYF	TRBV6-5	TRBJ2-3	.	.
TGTGCCACCGGGGTGGACAGGGGGCTAAACAATGAGCAGTTCTTC	CATGVDRGLNNEQFF	TRBV10-3	TRBJ2-1	.	TRBD1
TGTGCCAGCAGCGCTATGGAGGGGCGTTTGAACACAGATACGCAGTATTTT	CASSAMEGRLNTDTQYF	TRBV9	TRBJ2-3	.	.
TGTGCCAGCAGCCCACGGGGGACAGACCCCTACGAGCAGTACTTC	CASSPRGTDPYEQYF	TRBV7-8	TRBJ2-7	once	.
TGTGCCAGCAGCACCCCGGCGGGGGGCAATGAGCAGTTCTTC	CASSTPAGGNEQFF	TRBV7-2	TRBJ2-1	.	TRBD2
TGTGCCAGCAGCAAAAACCGACAGAACAATGAAAAACTGTTTTTT	CASSKNRQNNEKLFF	TRBV11-2	TRBJ1-4	.	.
TGTGCCAGCAGCCCCCGGACTAGCGGGTCTACCGGGGAGCTGTTTTTT	CASSPRTSGSTGELFF	TRBV9	TRBJ2-2	.	TRBD2
TGTGCCAGCAGTGTGTCCGGCTCAGGGAGCACTGAAGCTTTCTTT	CASSVSGSGSTEAFF	TRBV2	TRBJ1-1	.	.
TGTGCCAGCAGCTTGGGCGTGAGCACAGATACGCAGTATTTT	CASSLGVSTDTQYF	TRBV7-2	TRBJ2-3	.	.
TGTGCCAGCAGCTTGATGATCAGCACAGATACGCAGTATTTT	CASSLMISTDTQYF	TRBV5-6	TRBJ2-3	.	.
TGTGCCAGCAGCCGATCAGGGTCTGAAGCTTTCTTT	CASSRSGSEAFF	TRBV6-5	TRBJ1-1	.	.
TGTGCCAGCAGACGTTCCGGGACAGGGGAGAACATTCAGTACTTC	CASRRSGTGENIQYF	TRBV6-5	TRBJ2-4	.	TRBD1